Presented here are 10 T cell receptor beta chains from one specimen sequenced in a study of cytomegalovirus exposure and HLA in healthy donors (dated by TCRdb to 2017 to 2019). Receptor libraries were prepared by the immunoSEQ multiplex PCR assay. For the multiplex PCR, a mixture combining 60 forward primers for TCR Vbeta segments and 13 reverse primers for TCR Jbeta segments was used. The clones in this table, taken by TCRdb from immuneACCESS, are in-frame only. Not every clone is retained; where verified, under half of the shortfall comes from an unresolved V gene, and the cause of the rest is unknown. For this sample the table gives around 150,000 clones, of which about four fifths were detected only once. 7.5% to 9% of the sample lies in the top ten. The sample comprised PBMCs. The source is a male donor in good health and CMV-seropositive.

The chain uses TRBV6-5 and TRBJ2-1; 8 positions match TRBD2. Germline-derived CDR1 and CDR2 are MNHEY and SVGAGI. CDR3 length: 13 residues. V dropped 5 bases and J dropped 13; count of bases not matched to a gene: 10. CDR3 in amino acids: CASSADTGTRQFF. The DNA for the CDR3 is TGTGCCAGCAGTGCAGACACCGGGACTAGACAGTTCTTC.

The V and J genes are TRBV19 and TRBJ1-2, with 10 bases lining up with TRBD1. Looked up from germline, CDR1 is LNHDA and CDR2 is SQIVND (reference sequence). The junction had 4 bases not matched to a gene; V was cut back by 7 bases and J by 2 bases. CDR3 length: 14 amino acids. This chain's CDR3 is CASNPGQGNYGYTF. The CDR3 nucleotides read TGTGCCAGTAATCCGGGACAGGGGAACTATGGCTACACCTTC.

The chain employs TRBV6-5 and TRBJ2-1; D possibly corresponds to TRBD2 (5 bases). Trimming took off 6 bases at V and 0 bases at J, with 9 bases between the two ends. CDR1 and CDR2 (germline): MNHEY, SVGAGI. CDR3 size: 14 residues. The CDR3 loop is CASRDGNSYNEQFF. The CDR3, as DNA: TGTGCCAGCAGAGACGGGAACTCCTACAATGAGCAGTTCTTC.

CDR3 protein: CASCSGQGLTEAFF. As DNA, the CDR3 is TGCGCCAGCTGCTCGGGACAGGGGTTGACTGAAGCTTTCTTT. V usage is TRBV5-1 and J usage is TRBJ1-1, with 10 positions matching TRBD1. Germline loops: CDR1 SGHRS, CDR2 YFSETQ. This CDR3 region has 14 residues. The J segment lost 5 bases and the V segment lost 7 bases, leaving 8 bases of the junction unmatched. The full variable domain, with the rest looked up from reference TRBV5-1 and TRBJ1-1, is KAGVTQTPRYLIKTRGQQVTLSCSPISGHRSVSWYQQTPGQGLQFLFEYFSETQRNKGNFPGRFSGRQFSNSRSEMNVSTLELGDSALYLCASCSGQGLTEAFFGQGTRLTVV.

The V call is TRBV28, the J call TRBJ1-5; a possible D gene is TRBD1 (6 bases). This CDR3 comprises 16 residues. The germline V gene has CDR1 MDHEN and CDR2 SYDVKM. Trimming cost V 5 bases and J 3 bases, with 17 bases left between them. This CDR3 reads CASSRPGQLINQPQHF. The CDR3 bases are TGTGCCAGCAGTCGCCCAGGACAGTTAATCAATCAGCCCCAGCATTTT.

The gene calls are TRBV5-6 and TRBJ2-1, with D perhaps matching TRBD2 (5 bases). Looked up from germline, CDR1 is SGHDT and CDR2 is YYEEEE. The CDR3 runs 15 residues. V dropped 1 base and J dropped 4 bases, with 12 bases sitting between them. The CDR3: CASSLKGVWYNEQFF. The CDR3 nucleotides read TGTGCCAGCAGCTTGAAGGGAGTATGGTACAATGAGCAGTTCTTC.

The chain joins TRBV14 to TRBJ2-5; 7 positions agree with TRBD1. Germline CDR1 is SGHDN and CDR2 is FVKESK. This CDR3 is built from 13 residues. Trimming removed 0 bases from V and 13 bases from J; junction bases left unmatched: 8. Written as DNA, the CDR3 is TGTGCCAGCAGCCAAGACCTGACAGGGTTCAGGTACTTC. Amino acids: CASSQDLTGFRYF.

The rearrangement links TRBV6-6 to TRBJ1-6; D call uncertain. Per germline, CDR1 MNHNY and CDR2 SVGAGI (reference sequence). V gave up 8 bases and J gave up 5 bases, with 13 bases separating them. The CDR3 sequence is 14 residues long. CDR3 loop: CASVYGEHNSPLHF. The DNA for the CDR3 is TGTGCCAGCGTATACGGGGAGCATAATTCACCCCTCCACTTT.

This CDR3 is CASSRDKETQYF. The DNA of the CDR3 is TGCGCCAGCAGCCGGGATAAAGAGACCCAGTACTTC. V is TRBV5-1 and J is TRBJ2-5, with D maybe TRBD2 (5 bases). Germline V lookup: CDR1 SGHRS, CDR2 YFSETQ. The CDR3 contains 12 residues. The V end was cut by 4 bases, the J end by 3 bases, with 7 bases between.

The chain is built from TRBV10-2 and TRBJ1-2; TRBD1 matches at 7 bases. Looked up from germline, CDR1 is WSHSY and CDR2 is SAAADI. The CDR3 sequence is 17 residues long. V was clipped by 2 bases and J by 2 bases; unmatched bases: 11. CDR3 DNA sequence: TGCGCCAGCAGTGAGCCCCTCAGGACAGGTCGGAACTATGGCTACACCTTC. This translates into CASSEPLRTGRNYGYTF.